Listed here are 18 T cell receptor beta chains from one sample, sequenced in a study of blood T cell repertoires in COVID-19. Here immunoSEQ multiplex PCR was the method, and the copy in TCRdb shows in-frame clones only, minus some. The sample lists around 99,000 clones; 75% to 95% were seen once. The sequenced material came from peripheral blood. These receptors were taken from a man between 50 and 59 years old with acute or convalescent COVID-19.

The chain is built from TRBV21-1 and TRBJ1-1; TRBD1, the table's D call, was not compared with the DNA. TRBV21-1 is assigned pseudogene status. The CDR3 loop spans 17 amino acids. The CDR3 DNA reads TGTGCCAGCAGCAAAGACTACAGGGGCCCCATGAACACTGAAGCTTTCTTT. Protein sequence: CASSKDYRGPMNTEAFF.

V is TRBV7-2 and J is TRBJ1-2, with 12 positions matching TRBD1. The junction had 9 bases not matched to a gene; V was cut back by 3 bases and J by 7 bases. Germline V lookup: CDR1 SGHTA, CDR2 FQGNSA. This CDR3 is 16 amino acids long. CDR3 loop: CASSFIQGTGGGGYTF. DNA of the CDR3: TGTGCCAGCAGCTTTATTCAGGGGACAGGGGGCGGTGGCTACACCTTC. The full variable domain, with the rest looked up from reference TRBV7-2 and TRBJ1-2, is GAGVSQSPSNKVTEKGKDVELRCDPISGHTALYWYRQSLGQGLEFLIYFQGNSAPDKSGLPSDRFSAERTGGSVSTLTIQRTQQEDSAVYLCASSFIQGTGGGGYTFGSGTRLTVV.

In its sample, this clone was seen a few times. CDR3: CASRRIGGGYTF. CDR3 DNA: TGTGCCAGCAGACGAATCGGGGGGGGCTACACCTTC. The chain employs TRBV28 and TRBJ1-2, with D possibly matching TRBD1 (5 bases). This CDR3 region has 12 residues. The germline V and J ends were trimmed by 6 bases and 8 bases, with 13 bases remaining between them. Germline values: CDR1 MDHEN, CDR2 SYDVKM.

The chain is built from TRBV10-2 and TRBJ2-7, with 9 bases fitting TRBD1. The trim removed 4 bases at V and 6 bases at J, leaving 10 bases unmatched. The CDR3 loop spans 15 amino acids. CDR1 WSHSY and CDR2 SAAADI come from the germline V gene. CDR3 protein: CASSALSGTGIEQYF. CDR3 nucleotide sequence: TGCGCCAGCAGTGCCCTCTCCGGGACAGGGATCGAGCAGTACTTC.

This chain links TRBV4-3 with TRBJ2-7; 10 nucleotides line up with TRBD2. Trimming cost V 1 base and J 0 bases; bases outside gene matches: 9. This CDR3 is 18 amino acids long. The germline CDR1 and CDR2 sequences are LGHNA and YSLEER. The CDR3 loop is CASSQGLPTSGRSYEQYF. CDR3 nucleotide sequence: TGCGCCAGCAGCCAAGGACTCCCGACTAGCGGGCGCTCCTACGAGCAGTACTTC.

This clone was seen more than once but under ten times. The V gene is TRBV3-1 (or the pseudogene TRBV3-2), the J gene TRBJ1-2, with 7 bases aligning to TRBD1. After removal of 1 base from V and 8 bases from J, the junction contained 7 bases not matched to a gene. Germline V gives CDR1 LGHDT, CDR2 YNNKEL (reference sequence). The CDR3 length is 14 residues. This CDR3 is CASSQGQGEMGYTF. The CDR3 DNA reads TGTGCCAGCAGCCAAGGACAGGGAGAGATGGGCTACACCTTC.

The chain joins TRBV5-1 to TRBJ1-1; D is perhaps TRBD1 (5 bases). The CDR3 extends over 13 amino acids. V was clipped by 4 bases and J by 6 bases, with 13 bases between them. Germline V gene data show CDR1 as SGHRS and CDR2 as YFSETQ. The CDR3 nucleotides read TGCGCCAGCAGCCTATATCAGGGCCCTGAAGCTTTCTTT. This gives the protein CASSLYQGPEAFF.

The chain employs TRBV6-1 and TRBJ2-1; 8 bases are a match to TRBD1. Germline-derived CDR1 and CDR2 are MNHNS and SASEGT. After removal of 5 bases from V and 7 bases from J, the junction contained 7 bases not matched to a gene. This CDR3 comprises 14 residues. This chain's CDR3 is CASSLSTGGNEQFF. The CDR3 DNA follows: TGTGCCAGCAGTCTATCTACAGGGGGGAATGAGCAGTTCTTC.

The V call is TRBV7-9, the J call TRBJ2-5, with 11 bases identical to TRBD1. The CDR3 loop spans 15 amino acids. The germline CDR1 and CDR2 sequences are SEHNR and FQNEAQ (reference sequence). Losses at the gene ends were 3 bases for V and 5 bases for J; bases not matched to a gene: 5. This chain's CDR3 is CASSFGQGAGETQYF. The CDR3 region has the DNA TGTGCCAGCAGCTTCGGACAGGGGGCAGGGGAGACCCAGTACTTC.

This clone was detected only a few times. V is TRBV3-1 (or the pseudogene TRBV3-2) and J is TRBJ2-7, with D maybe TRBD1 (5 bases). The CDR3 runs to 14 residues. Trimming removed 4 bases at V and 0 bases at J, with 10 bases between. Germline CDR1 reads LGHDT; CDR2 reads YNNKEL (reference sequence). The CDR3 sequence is CASSRNRSSYEQYF. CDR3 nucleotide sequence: TGTGCCAGCAGCCGGAACAGGAGCTCCTACGAGCAGTACTTC.

The CDR3 region is CASPTPHRGPAAKNIQYF. The CDR3 DNA follows: TGCGCCAGCCCTACGCCCCACCGAGGGCCCGCTGCCAAAAACATTCAGTACTTC. The rearrangement joins TRBV5-1 to TRBJ2-4; a possible D gene is TRBD2 (5 bases). The CDR3 is 18 amino acids. Trimming took 7 bases from V and 1 from J, leaving 24 bases between them. Per the germline V gene, CDR1 is SGHRS and CDR2 is YFSETQ.

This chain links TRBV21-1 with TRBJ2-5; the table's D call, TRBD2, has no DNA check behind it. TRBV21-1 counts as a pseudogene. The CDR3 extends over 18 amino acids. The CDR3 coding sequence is TGTGCCAGCAGCGGGCGGGCTAGCGGGAGAGTAAGGGAAGAGACCCAGTACTTC. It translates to CASSGRASGRVREETQYF.

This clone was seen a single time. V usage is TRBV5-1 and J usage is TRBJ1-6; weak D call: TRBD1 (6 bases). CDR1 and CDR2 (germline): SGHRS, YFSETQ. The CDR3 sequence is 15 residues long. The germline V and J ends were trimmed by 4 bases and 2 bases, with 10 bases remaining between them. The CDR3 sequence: CASSRQETYNSPLHF. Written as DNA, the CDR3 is TGCGCCAGCAGCCGACAGGAGACCTATAATTCACCCCTCCACTTT.

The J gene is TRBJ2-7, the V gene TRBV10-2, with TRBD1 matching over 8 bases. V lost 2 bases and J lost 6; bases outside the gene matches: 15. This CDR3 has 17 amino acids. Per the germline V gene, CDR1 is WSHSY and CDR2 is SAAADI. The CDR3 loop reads CASSERGRRQGAGEQYF. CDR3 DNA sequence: TGCGCCAGCAGTGAGAGGGGTAGGCGTCAGGGGGCAGGCGAGCAGTACTTC.

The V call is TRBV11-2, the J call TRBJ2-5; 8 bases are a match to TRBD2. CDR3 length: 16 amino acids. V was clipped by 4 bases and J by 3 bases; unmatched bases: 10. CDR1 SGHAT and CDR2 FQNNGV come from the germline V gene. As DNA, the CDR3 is TGTGCCAGCAGCTCCCCCGGGACTAGGAGTGAAGAGACCCAGTACTTC. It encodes CASSSPGTRSEETQYF.

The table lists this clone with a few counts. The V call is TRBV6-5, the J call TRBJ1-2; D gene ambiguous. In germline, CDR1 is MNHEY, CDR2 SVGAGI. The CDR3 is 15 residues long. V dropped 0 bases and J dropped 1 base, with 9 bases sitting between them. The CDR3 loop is CASSYSRVSNYGYTF. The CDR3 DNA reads TGTGCCAGCAGTTACTCGAGGGTCAGTAACTATGGCTACACCTTC.

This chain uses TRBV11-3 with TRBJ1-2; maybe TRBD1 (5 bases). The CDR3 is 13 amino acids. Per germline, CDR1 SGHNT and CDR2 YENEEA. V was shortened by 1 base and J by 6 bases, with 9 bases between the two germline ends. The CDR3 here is CASSLVQANGYTF. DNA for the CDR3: TGTGCCAGCAGCTTAGTACAGGCAAATGGCTACACCTTC.

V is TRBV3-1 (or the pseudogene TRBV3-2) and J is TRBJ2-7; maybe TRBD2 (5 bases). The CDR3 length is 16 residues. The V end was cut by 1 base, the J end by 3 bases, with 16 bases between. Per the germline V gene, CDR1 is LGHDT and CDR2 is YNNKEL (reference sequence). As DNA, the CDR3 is TGTGCCAGCAGCCAAGTAGTCCAGCGGACTTACTACGAGCAGTACTTC. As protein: CASSQVVQRTYYEQYF.